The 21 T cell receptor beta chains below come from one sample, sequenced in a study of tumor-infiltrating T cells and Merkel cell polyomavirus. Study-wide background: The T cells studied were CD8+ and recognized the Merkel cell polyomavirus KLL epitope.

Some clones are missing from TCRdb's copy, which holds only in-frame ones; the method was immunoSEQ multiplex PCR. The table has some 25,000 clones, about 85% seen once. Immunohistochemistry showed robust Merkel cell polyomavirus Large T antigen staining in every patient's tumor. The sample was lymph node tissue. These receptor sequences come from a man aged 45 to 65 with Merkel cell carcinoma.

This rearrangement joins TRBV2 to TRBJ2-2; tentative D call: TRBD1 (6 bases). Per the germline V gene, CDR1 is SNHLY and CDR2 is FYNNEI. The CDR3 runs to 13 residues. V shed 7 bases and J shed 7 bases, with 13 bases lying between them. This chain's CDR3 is CASTLQGSGELFF. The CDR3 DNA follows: TGTGCCAGCACCTTACAGGGAAGCGGGGAGCTGTTTTTT. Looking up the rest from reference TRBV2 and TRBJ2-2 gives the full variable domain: EPEVTQTPSHQVTQMGQEVILRCVPISNHLYFYWYRQILGQKVEFLVSFYNNEISEKSEIFDDQFSVERPDGSNFTLKIRSTKLEDSAMYFCASTLQGSGELFFGEGSRLTVL.

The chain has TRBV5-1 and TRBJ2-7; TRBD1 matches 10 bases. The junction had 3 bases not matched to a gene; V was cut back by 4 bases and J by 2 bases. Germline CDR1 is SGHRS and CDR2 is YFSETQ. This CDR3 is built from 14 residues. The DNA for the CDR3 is TGCGCCAGCAGCCCCGGACAGGGGGCCTACGAGCAGTACTTC. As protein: CASSPGQGAYEQYF.

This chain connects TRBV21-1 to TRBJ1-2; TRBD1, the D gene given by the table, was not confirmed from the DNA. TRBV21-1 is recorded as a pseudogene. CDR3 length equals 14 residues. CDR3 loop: CASSKPALQGGYTF. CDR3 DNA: TGTGCCAGCAGCAAACCCGCCCTGCAGGGCGGCTACACCTTC.

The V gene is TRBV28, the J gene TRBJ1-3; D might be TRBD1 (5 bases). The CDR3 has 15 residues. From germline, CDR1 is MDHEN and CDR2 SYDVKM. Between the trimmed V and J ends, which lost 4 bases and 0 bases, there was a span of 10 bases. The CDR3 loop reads CASSSGLLSGNTIYF. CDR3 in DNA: TGTGCCAGCAGTTCGGGACTGCTCTCTGGAAACACCATATATTTT.

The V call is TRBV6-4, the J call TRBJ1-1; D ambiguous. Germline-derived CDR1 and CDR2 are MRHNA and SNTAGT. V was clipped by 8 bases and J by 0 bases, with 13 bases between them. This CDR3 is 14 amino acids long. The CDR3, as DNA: TGTGCCAGCCGACGGGAGGGCATGAACACTGAAGCTTTCTTT. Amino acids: CASRREGMNTEAFF.

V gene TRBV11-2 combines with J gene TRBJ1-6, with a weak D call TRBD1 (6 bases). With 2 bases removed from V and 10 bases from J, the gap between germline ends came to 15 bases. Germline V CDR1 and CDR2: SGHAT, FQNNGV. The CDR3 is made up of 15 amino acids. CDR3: CASSLSRGGLSPLHF. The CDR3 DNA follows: TGTGCCAGCAGCTTAAGTAGGGGGGGACTCTCACCCCTCCACTTT.

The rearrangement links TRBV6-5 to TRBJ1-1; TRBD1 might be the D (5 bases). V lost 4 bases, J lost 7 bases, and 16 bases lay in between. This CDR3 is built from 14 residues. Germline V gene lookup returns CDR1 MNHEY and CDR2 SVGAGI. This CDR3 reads CASSSPGDRIEAFF. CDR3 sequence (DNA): TGTGCCAGCAGTTCTCCGGGGGATCGGATTGAAGCTTTCTTT.

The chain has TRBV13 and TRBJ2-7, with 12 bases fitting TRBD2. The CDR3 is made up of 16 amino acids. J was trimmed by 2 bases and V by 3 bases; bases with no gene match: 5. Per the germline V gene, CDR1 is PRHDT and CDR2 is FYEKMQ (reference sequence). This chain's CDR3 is CASSFTSGRSPYEQYF. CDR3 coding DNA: TGTGCCAGCAGCTTTACTAGCGGGAGGTCCCCCTACGAGCAGTACTTC.

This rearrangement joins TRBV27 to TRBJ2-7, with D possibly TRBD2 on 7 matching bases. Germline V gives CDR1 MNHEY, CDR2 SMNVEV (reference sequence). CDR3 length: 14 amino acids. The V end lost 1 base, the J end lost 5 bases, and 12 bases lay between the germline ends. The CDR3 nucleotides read TGTGCCAGCAGTTTATGGGGGGGCGGGAACGAGCAGTACTTC. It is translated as CASSLWGGGNEQYF.

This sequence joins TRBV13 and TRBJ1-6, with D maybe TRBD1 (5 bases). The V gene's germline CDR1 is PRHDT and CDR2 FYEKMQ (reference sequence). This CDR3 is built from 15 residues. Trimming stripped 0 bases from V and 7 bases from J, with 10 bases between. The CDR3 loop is CASSLGEGRNSPLHF. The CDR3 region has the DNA TGTGCCAGCAGCTTAGGGGAGGGGAGGAATTCACCCCTCCACTTT.

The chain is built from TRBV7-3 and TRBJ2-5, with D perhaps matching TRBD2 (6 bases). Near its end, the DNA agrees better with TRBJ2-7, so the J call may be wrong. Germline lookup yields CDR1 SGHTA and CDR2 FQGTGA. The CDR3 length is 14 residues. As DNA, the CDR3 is TGTGCCAGCAGCCCAGGGCCGGGGGACTACGAGCAGTACTTC. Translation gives CASSPGPGDYEQYF.

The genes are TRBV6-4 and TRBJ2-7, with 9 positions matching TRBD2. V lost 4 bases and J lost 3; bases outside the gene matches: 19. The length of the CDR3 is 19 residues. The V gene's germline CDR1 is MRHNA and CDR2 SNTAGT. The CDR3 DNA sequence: TGTGCCAGCAGTGCCGGGACAAAATACGAGGCTAGCGGGATCTACGAGCAGTACTTC. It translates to CASSAGTKYEASGIYEQYF.

The CDR3 DNA reads as TGTGCCAGTAGTATAGCCCTAGCGGAATTATCCTACGAGCAGTACTTC. It codes for CASSIALAELSYEQYF. The chain links TRBV19 to TRBJ2-7, with 7 bases aligning to TRBD2. The CDR3 is made up of 16 amino acids. Germline CDR1 and CDR2: LNHDA and SQIVND (reference sequence). Losses at the gene ends were 1 base for V and 1 base for J; bases not matched to a gene: 7. Using reference TRBV19 and TRBJ2-7 for the parts outside the CDR3, the full variable domain is DGGITQSPKYLFRKEGQNVTLSCEQNLNHDAMYWYRQDPGQGLRLIYYSQIVNDFQKGDIAEGYSVSREKKESFPLTVTSAQKNPTAFYLCASSIALAELSYEQYFGPGTRLTVT.

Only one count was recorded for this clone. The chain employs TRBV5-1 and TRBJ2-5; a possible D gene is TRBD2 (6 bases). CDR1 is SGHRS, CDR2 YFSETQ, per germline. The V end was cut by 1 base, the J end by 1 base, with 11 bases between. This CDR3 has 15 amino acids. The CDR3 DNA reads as TGCGCCAGCAGCTTGTTTAGCGGTTCCCAAGAGACCCAGTACTTC. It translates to CASSLFSGSQETQYF.

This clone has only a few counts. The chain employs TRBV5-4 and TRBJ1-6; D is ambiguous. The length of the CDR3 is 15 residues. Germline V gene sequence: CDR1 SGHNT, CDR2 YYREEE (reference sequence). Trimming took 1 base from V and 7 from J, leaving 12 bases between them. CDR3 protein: CASSLRPGGNSPLHF. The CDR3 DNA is TGTGCCAGCAGCTTGAGACCGGGAGGGAATTCACCCCTCCACTTT. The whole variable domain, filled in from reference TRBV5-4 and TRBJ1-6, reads ETGVTQSPTHLIKTRGQQVTLRCSSQSGHNTVSWYQQALGQGPQFIFQYYREEENGRGNFPPRFSGLQFPNYSSELNVNALELDDSALYLCASSLRPGGNSPLHFGNGTRLTVT.

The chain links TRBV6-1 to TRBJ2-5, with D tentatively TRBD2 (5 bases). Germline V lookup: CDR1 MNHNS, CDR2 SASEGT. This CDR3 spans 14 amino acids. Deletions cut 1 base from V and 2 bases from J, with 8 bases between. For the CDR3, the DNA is TGTGCCAGCAGTGAAGGGCCGGGGCAAGAGACCCAGTACTTC. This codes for CASSEGPGQETQYF.

CDR3: CASSFRDSYNEQFF. CDR3 nucleotide sequence: TGTGCCAGCAGCTTCCGGGACTCGTATAATGAGCAGTTCTTC. The chain joins TRBV7-9 to TRBJ2-1, with TRBD2 as a possible D gene (6 bases). Per germline, CDR1 SEHNR and CDR2 FQNEAQ (reference sequence). This CDR3 has 14 residues. Trimming pared 3 bases from V and 7 bases from J, leaving 13 bases between.

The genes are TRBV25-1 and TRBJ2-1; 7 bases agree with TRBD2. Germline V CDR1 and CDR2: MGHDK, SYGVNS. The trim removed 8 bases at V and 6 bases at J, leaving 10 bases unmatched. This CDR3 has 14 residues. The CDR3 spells CASLRAGDGNEQFF. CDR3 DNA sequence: TGTGCCAGCCTGAGGGCGGGAGATGGCAATGAGCAGTTCTTC.

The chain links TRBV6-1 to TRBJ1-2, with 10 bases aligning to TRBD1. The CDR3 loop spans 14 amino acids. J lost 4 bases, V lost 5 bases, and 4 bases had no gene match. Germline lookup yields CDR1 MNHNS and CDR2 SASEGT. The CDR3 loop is CASSRTGGSYGYTF. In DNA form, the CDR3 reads TGTGCCAGCAGTCGGACAGGGGGGAGCTATGGCTACACCTTC.

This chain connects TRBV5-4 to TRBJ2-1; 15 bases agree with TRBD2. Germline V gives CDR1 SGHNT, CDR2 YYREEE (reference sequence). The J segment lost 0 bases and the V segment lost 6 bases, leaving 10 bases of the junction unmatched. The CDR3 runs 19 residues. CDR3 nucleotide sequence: TGTGCCAGCAACCCGGGACTAGCGGGAGGACTTAGCTCCTACAATGAGCAGTTCTTC. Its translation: CASNPGLAGGLSSYNEQFF.

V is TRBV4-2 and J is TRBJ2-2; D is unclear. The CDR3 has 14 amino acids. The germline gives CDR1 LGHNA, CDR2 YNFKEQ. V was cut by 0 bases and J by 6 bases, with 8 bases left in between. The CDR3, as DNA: TGTGCCAGCAGCCAAGACCCCTCGGCCGGGGAGCTGTTTTTT. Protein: CASSQDPSAGELFF.